This T cell receptor beta chain was identified during a study of blood T cell repertoires in COVID-19. Looking at the study overall: Acute-phase and convalescent COVID-19 samples originated in the United States, Italy and Spain. Nucleic acid was either cDNA or gDNA, and it came from T cells, B-cell-depleted T cells, or PBMCs.

Original processing methods: Scientists estimated how many nucleated cells there were by amplifying reference gene primers. The data were produced by immunoSEQ multiplex PCR, yet TCRdb's version contains in-frame clones alone and is incomplete. V, J and clone size reflect that table, while D and trimming were determined from the DNA. Of around 19,000 clones in the sample, about four fifths are singletons; the top ten hold roughly 13%. Germline CDR1 reads LNHNV; CDR2 reads YYDKDF (reference sequence). The CDR3 runs to 13 residues. V was pared by 5 bases and J by 2 bases, with 8 bases between. The chain uses TRBV15 and TRBJ2-3; D not certain. Sequencing was performed on peripheral blood. This TCR derives from a man aged 35-49 years with active or convalescent COVID-19. CDR3: CATSYGYTDTQYF. CDR3 DNA: TGTGCCACCAGCTACGGGTACACAGATACGCAGTATTTT. The variable domain in full, completed from reference TRBV15 and TRBJ2-3, reads DAMVIQNPRYQVTQFGKPVTLSCSQTLNHNVMYWYQQKSSQAPKLLFHYYDKDFNNEADTPDNFQSRRPNTSFCFLDIRSPGLGDTAMYLCATSYGYTDTQYFGPGTRLTVL.